These 14 T cell receptor beta chains share one sample of origin, sequenced in a study of T cell repertoires in cytomegalovirus infection. TCRdb used MiXCR to reprocess the reads, holding one entry per CDR3 protein. The sample lists more than 150,000 distinct CDR3 sequences, about 30% occurring once. Sequencing input: PBMCs. These receptor sequences come from a human donor in good health (CMV status not recorded). Some clones in this sample may be carry-over from other donors' samples.

This chain uses TRBV12-3 or TRBV12-4 with TRBJ2-1, with 13 bases fitting TRBD2. With 4 bases clipped from V and 8 bases from J, the junction kept 8 bases outside the gene matches. This CDR3 is built from 16 residues. This CDR3 is CASSSLGLAGRDEQFF. The CDR3 region has the DNA TGTGCCAGCAGTTCCCTGGGACTAGCGGGGAGGGATGAGCAGTTCTTC.

This clonotype was recorded a few times. The chain is built from TRBV7-8 and TRBJ2-1; D ambiguous. Trimming removed 6 bases from V and 12 bases from J, with 12 bases in between. There are 11 residues in the CDR3. CDR1 and CDR2 from the germline V gene are SGHVS and FQNEAQ. The CDR3 sequence: CASSSEVGQFF. The DNA for the CDR3 is TGTGCCAGCAGTTCCGAAGTAGGGCAGTTCTTC.

This clonotype turned up a few times. The rearrangement links TRBV9 to TRBJ1-1; maybe TRBD1 (6 bases). Trimming cost V 5 bases and J 1 base, with 12 bases left between them. The germline V gene encodes CDR1 SGDLS and CDR2 YYNGEE. The length of the CDR3 is 14 residues. In DNA form, the CDR3 reads TGTGCCAGCAGTCGGGGGCGGTGGAACACTGAAGCTTTCTTT. Encoded protein: CASSRGRWNTEAFF.

CDR3 loop: CASSWTGGPNQPQHF. Written as DNA, the CDR3 is TGTGCCAGCAGTTGGACAGGGGGGCCCAATCAGCCCCAGCATTTT. This chain connects TRBV6-2 or TRBV6-3 to TRBJ1-5, with 10 bases aligning to TRBD1. The trim removed 4 bases at V and 3 bases at J, leaving 3 bases unmatched. CDR3 length equals 15 residues. CDR1 is MNHEY, CDR2 SVGEGT, per germline.

In this sample, this clonotype turned up many times. The rearrangement uses TRBV7-2 and TRBJ1-6; D is undetermined. Trimming cost V 2 bases and J 12 bases, with 11 bases left between them. This CDR3 is built from 13 residues. Germline V gene sequence: CDR1 SGHTA, CDR2 FQGNSA. The CDR3 DNA sequence: TGTGCCAGCAGCTTAAGGGTCGAGAGACCCCTCCACTTT. Amino acids: CASSLRVERPLHF.

This clonotype was recorded a few times. This rearrangement joins TRBV7-2 to TRBJ1-5; tentative D call: TRBD1 (5 bases). There are 14 residues in the CDR3. The V gene's germline CDR1 is SGHTA and CDR2 FQGNSA. The germline V and J ends were trimmed by 5 bases and 5 bases, with 13 bases remaining between them. The CDR3 sequence: CASSIDSGHQPQHF. The CDR3 DNA is TGTGCCAGCAGCATCGACAGTGGGCATCAGCCCCAGCATTTT.

The chain carries TRBV7-3 and TRBJ1-2, with 7 nucleotides matching TRBD1. The trim removed 5 bases at V and 4 bases at J, leaving 4 bases unmatched. Germline CDR1 is SGHTA and CDR2 is FQGTGA. The CDR3 spans 13 residues. The CDR3 DNA sequence: TGTGCCAGCAGCCCCCGACAGGGCTATGGCTACACCTTC. It yields the protein CASSPRQGYGYTF.

The V gene is TRBV11-3, the J gene TRBJ2-7; 13 nucleotides align to TRBD2. The length of the CDR3 is 15 residues. Germline CDR1 SGHNT, CDR2 YENEEA. J gave up 6 bases and V 5 bases, and 7 bases lay outside the gene matches. The CDR3, as DNA: TGTGCCAGCAGCCGGACTAGCGGGGGCCTATCCGAGCAGTACTTC. Translated, it gives CASSRTSGGLSEQYF.

This clonotype was counted only a few times. The gene calls are TRBV10-3 and TRBJ2-7; 7 positions agree with TRBD2. Germline CDR1 is ENHRY and CDR2 is SYGVKD. The junction had 11 bases not matched to a gene; V was cut back by 1 base and J by 11 bases. The CDR3 runs 14 residues. CDR3 sequence (DNA): TGTGCCATCAGTGAGTTGGGGGGGTCACAGGAGAAGTACTTC. Its translation is CAISELGGSQEKYF.

As for this clonotype: A much bigger clone sits one base away, suggesting this may be a read error. The chain recombines TRBV3-1 with TRBJ2-5, with TRBD1 matching over 7 bases. The CDR3 length is 13 residues. Germline CDR1 LGHDT, CDR2 YNNKEL (reference sequence). The V gene end was trimmed by 5 bases and the J gene end by 2 bases; junction bases not matched to a gene: 2. The CDR3 loop is CASSRGQQETQYF. The CDR3 DNA reads TGTGCCAGCAGCAGGGGACAGCAAGAGACCCAGTACTTC.

The chain links TRBV30 to TRBJ2-1; a possible D gene is TRBD2 (6 bases). In germline, CDR1 is GTSNPN, CDR2 SVGIG (reference sequence). The ends were cut back, 0 bases at V and 9 bases at J, with 15 bases in the middle. The CDR3 length is 14 residues. The CDR3 DNA sequence: TGTGCCTGGAGTGTACAGGACCGGAGGGGTGAGCAGTTCTTC. This sequence encodes CAWSVQDRRGEQFF.

V gene TRBV7-8 combines with J gene TRBJ2-1; D might be TRBD2 (7 bases). Germline CDR1 SGHVS, CDR2 FQNEAQ. CDR3 size: 16 residues. V lost 8 bases, J lost 2 bases, and 19 bases lay in between. CDR3 in amino acids: CASEGRGPTAYNEQFF. The CDR3 coding sequence is TGTGCCAGCGAGGGGCGGGGGCCCACCGCCTACAATGAGCAGTTCTTC. Supplemented by reference TRBV7-8 and TRBJ2-1, the full variable domain reads GAGVSQSPRYKVAKRGQDVALRCDPISGHVSLFWYQQALGQGPEFLTYFQNEAQLDKSGLPSDRFFAERPEGSVSTLKIQRTQQEDSAVYLCASEGRGPTAYNEQFFGPGTRLTVL.

The chain joins TRBV14 to TRBJ2-3, with 7 bases matching TRBD1. V was clipped by 6 bases and J by 1 base; unmatched bases: 7. The CDR3 sequence is 15 residues long. CDR1 is SGHDN, CDR2 FVKESK, per germline. DNA of the CDR3: TGTGCCAGCAGTCTAACAGGGGTCGGCACAGATACGCAGTATTTT. Amino acid sequence: CASSLTGVGTDTQYF.

The J gene is TRBJ2-7, the V gene TRBV7-2; 8 positions agree with TRBD1. V lost 3 bases to trimming and J lost 0 bases; unmatched junction nucleotides: 4. Germline V gives CDR1 SGHTA, CDR2 FQGNSA. This CDR3 contains 15 residues. As DNA, the CDR3 is TGTGCCAGCAGCTTTCAGGGGGCAGTCTCCTACGAGCAGTACTTC. It specifies CASSFQGAVSYEQYF.